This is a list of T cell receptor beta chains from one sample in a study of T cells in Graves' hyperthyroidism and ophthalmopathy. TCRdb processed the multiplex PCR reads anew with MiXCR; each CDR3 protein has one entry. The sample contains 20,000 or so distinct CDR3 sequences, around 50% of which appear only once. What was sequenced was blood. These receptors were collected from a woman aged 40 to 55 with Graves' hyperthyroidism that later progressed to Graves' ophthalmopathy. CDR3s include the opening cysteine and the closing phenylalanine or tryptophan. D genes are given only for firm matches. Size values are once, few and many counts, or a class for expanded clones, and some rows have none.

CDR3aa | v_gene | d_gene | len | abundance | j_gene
CSAWAGRADTQYF | TRBV20-1 | TRBD2 | 13 | . | TRBJ2-3
CASSLSGGGRGNQPQYF | TRBV7-9 | TRBD2 | 17 | . | TRBJ2-5
CASSLNRQPGLAGGPGADTQYF | TRBV7-6 | TRBD2 | 22 | . | TRBJ2-3
CASSITYYNEQFF | TRBV7-2 | . | 13 | . | TRBJ2-1
CASSMGTSGANSYNEQFF | TRBV19 | TRBD2 | 18 | . | TRBJ2-1
CATGDRGNYGYTF | TRBV2 | TRBD1 | 13 | . | TRBJ1-2
CASSEDENTEAFF | TRBV6-1 | . | 13 | many | TRBJ1-1
CATSRDSGPQHF | TRBV15 | . | 12 | few | TRBJ1-5
CASSLGTFTRVDYGYTF | TRBV7-2 | . | 17 | once | TRBJ1-2
CASSGDGGNTVAFF | TRBV2 | . | 14 | . | TRBJ1-1
CASSRKSRGQETQYF | TRBV7-9 | TRBD1 | 15 | . | TRBJ2-5
CASSTSGSSYEQYF | TRBV19 | . | 14 | . | TRBJ2-7
CSARTGIAGELFF | TRBV20-1 | TRBD1 | 13 | . | TRBJ2-2
CSARDPGLTASYEQYF | TRBV20-1 | . | 16 | medium-sized | TRBJ2-7
CSARELAGLANNEQFF | TRBV20-1 | TRBD2 | 16 | few | TRBJ2-1
CASSGKGGVRSPLHF | TRBV25-1 | . | 15 | . | TRBJ1-6
CASSLYRNTEAFF | TRBV7-8 | . | 13 | . | TRBJ1-1
CASSIRQAPNQPQHF | TRBV19 | . | 15 | . | TRBJ1-5
CASSLGSPGTDTQYF | TRBV18 | . | 15 | . | TRBJ2-3
CAISLGQKSYEQYF | TRBV10-3 | TRBD1 | 14 | . | TRBJ2-7
CASSVILGTEAFF | TRBV6-4 | . | 13 | many | TRBJ1-1
CASRTRAGNNSPLHF | TRBV28 | . | 15 | many | TRBJ1-6
CASSLDGTFNQPQHF | TRBV7-2 | . | 15 | . | TRBJ1-5
CATSRDRGDNEQFF | TRBV15 | . | 14 | . | TRBJ2-1
CASSARTNYEQYF | TRBV25-1 | . | 13 | . | TRBJ2-7
CASSRTDYNSPLHF | TRBV19 | . | 14 | few | TRBJ1-6
CASSQDVGGASYNSPLHF | TRBV4-1 | . | 18 | many | TRBJ1-6
CASRETSGRLTDTQYF | TRBV19 | TRBD2 | 16 | . | TRBJ2-3
CASSESRASPLHF | TRBV10-2 | . | 13 | few | TRBJ1-6
CSAPRDTLSYEQYF | TRBV20-1 | . | 14 | medium-sized | TRBJ2-7
CASSQVADEQFF | TRBV3-1 | . | 12 | many | TRBJ2-1
CASSYEGLNGYTF | TRBV6-5 | . | 13 | few | TRBJ1-2
CSDPRTGLRNQPQHF | TRBV20-1 | TRBD1 | 15 | medium-sized | TRBJ1-5
CASSQDPGGSGYTF | TRBV14 | TRBD1 | 14 | . | TRBJ1-2
CASSRTAAGEQYF | TRBV7-8 | . | 13 | . | TRBJ2-7
CASSAADYGYTF | TRBV5-1 | . | 12 | few | TRBJ1-2
CASSDLSGTDTQYF | TRBV9 | . | 14 | . | TRBJ2-3